These T cell receptor beta chains were read from a single sample in a study of control samples from healthy donors and cancer patients. The repertoire was sequenced with immunoSEQ multiplex PCR; TCRdb's copy has only in-frame clones and lacks some. The sample shows 100,000 or so clones, 90% to 95% of them seen only once. The sequencing sample was made of blood. These receptors were collected from a woman aged 18-29 years in good health. CDR3s include the opening cysteine and the closing phenylalanine or tryptophan.

cdr3_length v_call cdr3_aa
14 TRBV28 CASSLLGQTYEQYF
16 TRBV5-3 CARSFLPGTDNSPLHF
14 TRBV7-2 CASSLQGATGELFF
16 TRBV14 CAGDAETGSMNTEAFF
15 TRBV4-1 CASSQEPGALEKLFF
15 TRBV14 CASSPLGGLSYEQYF
13 TRBV7-9 CASSLFVTGELFF
16 TRBV7-9 CASSLDVGTTNYGYTF
15 TRBV27 CASGQGAMGNSPLHF
15 TRBV4-2 CASSPGTGSTDTQYF
16 TRBV5-4 CASSRGLGGGRETQYF
15 TRBV13 CASSKKRTGTYEQYF
18 TRBV19 CASSVRTSGGAAYNEQFF
15 TRBV28 CASTDQTGSNSPLHF
14 TRBV7-9 CASSRASWGNEQFF
15 TRBV18 CASSPREGRTDTQYF
14 TRBV6-6 CASREGGPAGELFF
15 TRBV5-6 CASSPAGSGANVLTF
18 TRBV4-3 CASSQEDSSSSGANVLTF
13 TRBV7-9 CASSLVSEDEQFF
16 TRBV5-1 CASSPGLAGGRDTQYF
15 TRBV27 CASSPSRQGGYEQYF
16 TRBV5-1 CASSRELGQGASEQYF
14 TRBV27 CASSPGTGVYGYTF
14 TRBV29-1 CSVGFAGARDTQYF
14 TRBV19 CASSPDRGRNEQFF
16 TRBV6-2/TRBV6-3 CASSFIKDSPVSGYTF
15 TRBV5-1 CASSLRGVSNQPQHF
18 TRBV5-4 CASSSAGTGKVNFYEQYF
14 TRBV5-4 CASSLAGLQETQYF
15 TRBV24-1 CATSESTGDSEKLFF
15 TRBV6-5 CASSYSKGGNTEAFF
14 TRBV11-2 CASRSPTGANVLTF
12 TRBV24-1 CATSDLGGELFF
15 TRBV15 CATSFFDRRTDTQYF
13 TRBV4-2 CASSQDGRDTQYF
14 TRBV7-9 CASSPDRDQGKLFF
16 TRBV9 CASSVTGAGGTGELFF
12 TRBV6-5 CAIRGLGNTIYF
16 TRBV6-1 CASSGWSRPYNSPLHF
16 TRBV21-1 CASSLWDREPLYEQYF